This TCR beta chain was sequenced in a study of cytomegalovirus exposure and HLA in healthy donors. For the study at large: Unique TCRs numbering some 80 million, obtained from HLA-typed donors, made up an early data release.

General study findings and limits: The authors later found HLA-associated TCR beta chains more clonally expanded than equally common others. A previous analysis found most TCR beta V segments productive roughly 87% or roughly 30% of the time.

These donors counted as nominally healthy when sampled, but unrecorded immune exposures were likely. The PCR used 60 Vbeta and 13 Jbeta primers. TCRdb's table, derived via immunoSEQ multiplex PCR, lists solely in-frame clones and lacks some. The sample shows about 110,000 clones, 79% of them seen only once. The CDR3 totals 17 residues. Per the germline V gene, CDR1 is LGHNA and CDR2 is YNFKEQ. Points on this clone: Its specificity is unknown.

The specimen sequenced was PBMCs. J is TRBJ2-5 and V is TRBV4-2; TRBD2 matches 13 bases. The DNA end is a closer match to TRBJ2-7, so the J assignment may be wrong. The source is a woman in her thirties or forties in good health and CMV-seronegative. This CDR3 is CASSQELAGGGSYEQYF. The CDR3 bases are TGTGCCAGCAGCCAAGAACTAGCGGGAGGGGGCTCCTACGAGCAGTACTTC.